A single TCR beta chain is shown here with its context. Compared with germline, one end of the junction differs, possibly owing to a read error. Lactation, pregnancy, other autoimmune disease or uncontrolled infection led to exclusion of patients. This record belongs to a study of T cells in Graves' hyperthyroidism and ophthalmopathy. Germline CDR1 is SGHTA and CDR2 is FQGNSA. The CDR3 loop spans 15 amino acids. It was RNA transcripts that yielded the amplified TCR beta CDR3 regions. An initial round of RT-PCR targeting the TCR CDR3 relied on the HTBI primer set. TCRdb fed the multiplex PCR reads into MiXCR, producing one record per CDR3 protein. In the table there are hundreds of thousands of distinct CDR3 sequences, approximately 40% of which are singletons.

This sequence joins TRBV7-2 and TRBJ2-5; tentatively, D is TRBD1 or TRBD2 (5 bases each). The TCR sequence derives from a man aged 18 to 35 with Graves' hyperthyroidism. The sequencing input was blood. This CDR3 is CASSQDIPGTETQYF. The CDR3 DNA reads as TGCGCCAGCAGCCAAGATATTCCAGGGACGGAGACCCAGTACTTC.